The source of this T cell receptor beta chain is a study of T cell repertoires in cytomegalovirus infection. Study-wide background: Recently described HLA-C-restricted plus well-studied HLA-B-restricted CMV epitopes were used.

The CDR3 extends over 16 amino acids. Germline V lookup: CDR1 SGDLS, CDR2 YYNGEE. Trimming shortened V by 4 bases and J by 3 bases, and 17 bases separated the two germline ends. Using its own MiXCR run on the reads, TCRdb lists one record per CDR3 protein. The sample lists some 800,000 distinct CDR3 sequences; about 33% were seen once. As to this clonotype: Its antigen is unknown.

This chain joins TRBV9 and TRBJ2-1; perhaps D is TRBD1 or TRBD2 (6 bases each). This material consisted of cultured CD8+ T cells from PBMCs, taken from culture after CMV antigen stimulation. The receptor comes from a human donor in good health (CMV status not recorded). Some clones in this sample may be carry-over from other donors' samples. The CDR3 nucleotides read TGTGCCAGCAGCCCCCATTGGGGGGCAGACTACAATGAGCAGTTCTTC. This codes for CASSPHWGADYNEQFF.